This paragraph covers one T cell receptor beta chain sequence. What it recognizes is unknown. Donors uniformly comprised healthy Caucasians. These data are taken from a study of identical twins. TCRdb re-called the 5' RACE reads through MiXCR, storing one row per CDR3 protein. Among around 1.7 million distinct CDR3 sequences listed, about 32% were seen once. Whole-study findings and limits: Surplus twin overlap in beta out-of-frame sequences was less pronounced.

Germline assignment: CDR1 SGHRS and CDR2 YFSETQ. V lost 0 bases and J 1 base, leaving 4 bases between the germline ends. This CDR3 comprises 14 residues. Specimen: cord blood. This TCR came from a newborn girl in good health. This sequence joins TRBV5-1 and TRBJ2-2, with D unresolved. The chain's CDR3 is CASSLAVNTGELFF. As DNA, the CDR3 is TGCGCCAGCAGCTTGGCTGTGAACACCGGGGAGCTGTTTTTT.